The sequence of this T cell receptor beta chain was determined in a study of T cell responses to AZD1222 COVID-19 vaccine. The germline gives CDR1 SGHTA, CDR2 FQGNSA. Trimming stripped 5 bases from V and 6 bases from J, with 13 bases between. The CDR3 loop spans 13 amino acids. The data were produced by immunoSEQ multiplex PCR, yet TCRdb's version contains in-frame clones alone and is incomplete. Here the sample spans 140,000 to 150,000 clones, about 92% being singletons. Second-dose recipients at about 4 or about 12 weeks were treated as one pooled group. This receptor was obtained from an adult who received the AZD1222 COVID-19 vaccine. This sample comprised peripheral blood, obtained 28 days after the second AZD1222 dose. The chain uses TRBV7-2 and TRBJ2-5; D gene uncertain. The CDR3 spells CASSTGRWQTQYF. The DNA of the CDR3 is TGTGCCAGCAGCACCGGCCGGTGGCAGACCCAGTACTTC.